The 15 T cell receptor beta chains in this list originate from one sample, sequenced in a study of breast tumors, draining lymph nodes, adjacent tissues. TCRdb re-derived calls from the multiplex PCR reads in MiXCR, one entry per CDR3 protein. This table holds about 20,000 distinct CDR3 sequences, around two fifths found once. The sequenced sample consisted of breast tumor tissue. These receptors were taken from a female donor with breast cancer. Some clones in this sample may be carry-over from other donors' samples.

Points on this clonotype: The conserved closing phenylalanine or tryptophan is absent in this CDR3, likely reflecting a read error. The DNA is omitted, as the CDR3 cannot be located on it reliably, and the CDR3 follows TCRdb's listing. J is TRBJ2-3 and V is TRBV5-6; TRBD1 was called by the table and not checked on the DNA. The CDR3 sequence runs 11 residues, both termini included. Germline V gene sequence: CDR1 SGHDT, CDR2 YYEEEE. CDR3 loop: CASSSQGTLVY.

At least ten counts were recorded for this clonotype. The chain recombines TRBV28 with TRBJ2-1; TRBD2 matches at 10 bases. The CDR3 runs 14 residues. Germline values: CDR1 MDHEN, CDR2 SYDVKM. With V trimmed by 2 bases and J by 8 bases, 3 bases remained unmatched. CDR3 residues: CASSLPLAGDEQFF. CDR3 bases: TGTGCCAGCAGTTTACCCCTAGCGGGAGATGAGCAGTTCTTC.

CDR3 sequence (DNA): TGTGCCAGTGGAACCGGGACTAGCGGGAGTTCTTACGAGCAGTACTTC. It specifies CASGTGTSGSSYEQYF. The chain combines TRBV19 with TRBJ2-7; TRBD2 aligns across 14 bases. Germline-derived CDR1 and CDR2 are LNHDA and SQIVND (reference sequence). The CDR3 loop spans 16 amino acids. The V segment lost 8 bases and the J segment 4 bases; nucleotides outside the gene matches: 10. Looking up the rest from reference TRBV19 and TRBJ2-7 gives the full variable domain: DGGITQSPKYLFRKEGQNVTLSCEQNLNHDAMYWYRQDPGQGLRLIYYSQIVNDFQKGDIAEGYSVSREKKESFPLTVTSAQKNPTAFYLCASGTGTSGSSYEQYFGPGTRLTVT.

This clonotype occurred once. The chain links TRBV2 to TRBJ2-3; D is ambiguous. This CDR3 is 15 amino acids long. Between the trimmed V and J ends, which lost 0 bases and 1 base, there was a span of 8 bases. The germline V gene encodes CDR1 SNHLY and CDR2 FYNNEI. The CDR3 loop is CASSEARLGTDTQYF. CDR3 DNA: TGTGCCAGCAGTGAAGCGCGGCTAGGCACAGATACGCAGTATTTT.

CDR3 loop: CASSPGTSGKDEQFF. CDR3 coding DNA: TGCGCCAGCAGCCCGGGGACTAGCGGGAAGGATGAGCAGTTCTTC. The chain has TRBV4-1 and TRBJ2-1, with 13 positions matching TRBD2. CDR1 is MGHRA, CDR2 YSYEKL, per germline. There are 15 residues in the CDR3. The junction had 5 bases not matched to a gene; V was cut back by 4 bases and J by 8 bases.

This clonotype was seen at least ten times. The chain combines TRBV28 with TRBJ2-5; TRBD1 aligns across 10 bases. This CDR3 comprises 15 residues. The J segment lost 2 bases and the V segment lost 3 bases, leaving 3 bases of the junction unmatched. Germline V gene data show CDR1 as MDHEN and CDR2 as SYDVKM. The DNA for the CDR3 is TGTGCCAGCAGTTTGAGGACAGGGGGTCAAGAGACCCAGTACTTC. Amino acids: CASSLRTGGQETQYF.

This clonotype has a count of ten or more. This chain links TRBV20-1 with TRBJ1-3; the match to TRBD1 covers 7 bases. Germline V gene lookup returns CDR1 DFQATT and CDR2 SNEGSKA (reference sequence). Losses at the gene ends were 4 bases for V and 2 bases for J; bases not matched to a gene: 11. This CDR3 contains 16 residues. CDR3 residues: CSAKAHRGGTGNTIYF. The DNA for the CDR3 is TGCAGTGCTAAAGCCCACAGGGGAGGAACTGGAAACACCATATATTTT.

The chain recombines TRBV6-1 with TRBJ2-1, with 9 bases identical to TRBD2. With V trimmed by 8 bases and J by 4 bases, 9 bases remained unmatched. This CDR3 has 15 amino acids. Germline loops: CDR1 MNHNS, CDR2 SASEGT. The CDR3 sequence: CASAKQRGAYNEQFF. Here the CDR3 DNA reads TGTGCCAGCGCCAAGCAGCGGGGGGCGTACAATGAGCAGTTCTTC.

This clonotype was counted at least ten times. This rearrangement joins TRBV19 to TRBJ2-3; D gene ambiguous. CDR3 size: 15 residues. Looked up from germline, CDR1 is LNHDA and CDR2 is SQIVND (reference sequence). Trimming removed 6 bases at V and 1 base at J, with 14 bases between. In DNA form, the CDR3 reads TGTGCCAGTAGAAGTAGGGTAACGGGCACAGATACGCAGTATTTT. Its translation is CASRSRVTGTDTQYF.

The chain has TRBV5-1 and TRBJ1-1, with 7 nucleotides matching TRBD1. The CDR3 runs to 14 residues. Trimming at V came to 5 bases and at J to 1 base, leaving 5 bases not matched to a gene. Germline V gene lookup returns CDR1 SGHRS and CDR2 YFSETQ. This CDR3 reads CASRSGTANTEAFF. The DNA of the CDR3 is TGCGCCAGCAGATCCGGGACAGCGAACACTGAAGCTTTCTTT.

Concerning this clonotype: A clone one base away is much larger, so this may be a read error. The chain carries TRBV12-3 or TRBV12-4 and TRBJ2-1; 12 nucleotides line up with TRBD2. This CDR3 is built from 15 residues. J was trimmed by 7 bases and V by 2 bases; bases with no gene match: 3. The CDR3 DNA is TGTGCCAGCAGTTTATGGACTAGCGGGAAGAATGAGCAGTTCTTC. Protein sequence: CASSLWTSGKNEQFF.

This clonotype was seen ten or more times. The CDR3 nucleotides are TGTGCCAGTAGTACTGAGCCCCAGCATTTT. It yields the protein CASSTEPQHF. V gene TRBV19 combines with J gene TRBJ1-5, with D unresolved. CDR1 is LNHDA, CDR2 SQIVND, per germline (reference sequence). Trimming took 4 bases from V and 8 from J, leaving 3 bases between them. The CDR3 has 10 amino acids. The whole variable domain, remainder taken from reference TRBV19 and TRBJ1-5, is DGGITQSPKYLFRKEGQNVTLSCEQNLNHDAMYWYRQDPGQGLRLIYYSQIVNDFQKGDIAEGYSVSREKKESFPLTVTSAQKNPTAFYLCASSTEPQHFGDGTRLSIL.

This clonotype was detected ten times or more. The rearrangement joins TRBV6-5 to TRBJ2-2; D might be TRBD1 (6 bases). V lost 6 bases and J 4 bases, leaving 15 bases between the germline ends. Germline CDR1 and CDR2: MNHEY and SVGAGI. There are 15 residues in the CDR3. CDR3 amino acids: CASRRPGTPTGELFF. As DNA, the CDR3 is TGTGCCAGCAGACGTCCCGGGACACCCACCGGGGAGCTGTTTTTT.

This clonotype was picked up many times. The chain uses TRBV11-3 and TRBJ2-3; 7 bases are a match to TRBD2. After removal of 2 bases from V and 11 bases from J, the junction contained 10 bases not matched to a gene. The CDR3 loop spans 14 amino acids. The germline CDR1 and CDR2 sequences are SGHNT and YENEEA. The CDR3 sequence: CASSLFVEGGRQYF. The DNA of the CDR3 is TGTGCCAGCAGCTTATTCGTAGAGGGAGGGAGGCAGTATTTT.

This clonotype was recorded at least ten times. The chain couples TRBV2 to TRBJ2-1; 7 nucleotides line up with TRBD2. V lost 8 bases to trimming and J lost 4 bases; unmatched junction nucleotides: 14. CDR1 and CDR2 from the germline V gene are SNHLY and FYNNEI. The CDR3 loop spans 16 amino acids. Written as DNA, the CDR3 is TGTGCCAGCTTGGGGCCCATCTCGCGGGGGTACAATGAGCAGTTCTTC. This codes for CASLGPISRGYNEQFF.